The 16 T cell receptor beta chains in this list originate from one sample, sequenced in a study of T-cell reconstitution after alpha-beta-depleted transplantation in children. During its preparation, the TCRbeta library received unique molecular identifiers. TCRdb independently ran MiXCR on the PCR reads; one entry per CDR3 protein. The sample carries some 290,000 distinct CDR3 sequences, 9.9% recorded once. The material sequenced was PBMCs from the stem cell graft donor, taken from the stem cell graft. Receptor source: a human donor who donated a stem cell graft to a child with SCID.

Many counts were recorded for this clonotype. This sequence joins TRBV12-3 or TRBV12-4 and TRBJ2-7, with a weak D call TRBD1 (5 bases). Trimming took 3 bases from V and 6 from J, leaving 9 bases between them. This CDR3 comprises 12 residues. The CDR3 sequence: CASSFSGLEQYF. The CDR3 nucleotides are TGTGCCAGCAGTTTTTCAGGGCTCGAGCAGTACTTC.

This clonotype turned up a few times. The chain recombines TRBV5-5 with TRBJ1-1; no clear D. The CDR3 has 15 residues. V dropped 0 bases and J dropped 0 bases, with 9 bases sitting between them. Looked up from germline, CDR1 is SGHKS and CDR2 is YYEKEE (reference sequence). Here the CDR3 reads CASSLEQNMNTEAFF. As DNA, the CDR3 is TGTGCCAGCAGCTTGGAACAGAACATGAACACTGAAGCTTTCTTT. Complete variable domain (other parts from reference TRBV5-5 and TRBJ1-1): DAGVTQSPTHLIKTRGQQVTLRCSPISGHKSVSWYQQVLGQGPQFIFQYYEKEERGRGNFPDRFSARQFPNYSSELNVNALLLGDSALYLCASSLEQNMNTEAFFGQGTRLTVV.

This clonotype was observed a few times. CDR3 DNA sequence: TGTGCCATCTACCCGGGGGCTGGCTATGGCTACACCTTC. Protein product: CAIYPGAGYGYTF. V and J are TRBV12-3 or TRBV12-4 and TRBJ1-2; TRBD1 is a possible D gene (6 bases). V lost 10 bases and J 4 bases, leaving 16 bases between the germline ends. This CDR3 has 13 residues.

This clonotype was counted many times. The chain has TRBV6-5 and TRBJ1-1; a weak D match, TRBD1 (5 bases). Trimming stripped 0 bases from V and 1 base from J, with 12 bases between. CDR1 and CDR2 (germline): MNHEY, SVGAGI. CDR3 length: 16 residues. CDR3 coding DNA: TGTGCCAGCAGTTACTCCGACAGCCCGGGGAACACTGAAGCTTTCTTT. This encodes CASSYSDSPGNTEAFF.

This clonotype was counted at least ten times. The V gene is TRBV6-1, the J gene TRBJ2-1; TRBD1 might be the D (6 bases). The CDR3 is 14 amino acids. Trimming took off 5 bases at V and 0 bases at J, with 8 bases between the two ends. CDR1 MNHNS and CDR2 SASEGT come from the germline V gene. CDR3 nucleotide sequence: TGTGCCAGCAGTAGACAGGCCTCCTACAATGAGCAGTTCTTC. It specifies CASSRQASYNEQFF.

This rearrangement joins TRBV6-1 to TRBJ2-2, with TRBD2 matching over 16 bases. Looked up from germline, CDR1 is MNHNS and CDR2 is SASEGT. The junction had 8 bases not matched to a gene; V was cut back by 3 bases and J by 4 bases. The CDR3 covers 19 residues. In DNA form, the CDR3 reads TGTGCCAGCAGTGAGCTGGGACTAGCGGGGGGGCCTGGCACCGGGGAGCTGTTTTTT. This translates into CASSELGLAGGPGTGELFF.

The rearrangement uses TRBV20-1 and TRBJ1-3, with D uncertain. Germline loops: CDR1 DFQATT, CDR2 SNEGSKA (reference sequence). The length of the CDR3 is 13 residues. Trimming cost V 3 bases and J 2 bases, with 8 bases left between them. CDR3 nucleotides: TGCAGTGCTAGCTACGGGGCTGGAAACACCATATATTTT. Amino acids: CSASYGAGNTIYF.

This clonotype was detected a few times. V gene TRBV7-6 combines with J gene TRBJ2-1; 12 bases are shared with TRBD2. The CDR3 is 15 amino acids. V dropped 6 bases and J dropped 7; count of bases not matched to a gene: 7. Germline values: CDR1 SGHVS, CDR2 FNYEAQ. The chain's CDR3 is CASRVSSGGANEQFF. The CDR3 DNA follows: TGTGCCAGCAGAGTATCTAGCGGGGGGGCGAATGAGCAGTTCTTC.

The chain is built from TRBV5-1 and TRBJ2-5; the D gene is possibly TRBD2 (6 bases). The germline gives CDR1 SGHRS, CDR2 YFSETQ. Trimming left V 6 bases short and J 1 base short, with 19 bases between. This CDR3 is built from 16 residues. CDR3 DNA sequence: TGCGCCAGCACCCGGAGGGCCAACTGTGGCCAAGAGACCCAGTACTTC. This translates into CASTRRANCGQETQYF. The whole variable domain, remainder taken from reference TRBV5-1 and TRBJ2-5, is KAGVTQTPRYLIKTRGQQVTLSCSPISGHRSVSWYQQTPGQGLQFLFEYFSETQRNKGNFPGRFSGRQFSNSRSEMNVSTLELGDSALYLCASTRRANCGQETQYFGPGTRLLVL.

This clonotype was observed a few times. The chain couples TRBV7-3 to TRBJ2-3, with 8 bases aligning to TRBD1. Germline V CDR1 and CDR2: SGHTA, FQGTGA. Trimming at V came to 2 bases and at J to 5 bases, leaving 3 bases not matched to a gene. The CDR3 totals 14 residues. The CDR3 DNA sequence: TGTGCCAGCAGCTTACAGGGGGCCGTAGATACGCAGTATTTT. Protein: CASSLQGAVDTQYF.

The chain links TRBV12-3 or TRBV12-4 to TRBJ2-1; TRBD1 matches 9 bases. V shed 6 bases, J shed 14 bases, and the junction held 11 bases outside the gene matches. This CDR3 has 13 amino acids. CDR3 sequence (DNA): TGTGCCAGCAGCCTTCTAGTCCGGGACAGGGAGTTCTTC. This codes for CASSLLVRDREFF.

This sequence joins TRBV5-1 and TRBJ1-1; the D is unclear. This CDR3 contains 13 residues. Trimming cost V 7 bases and J 3 bases, with 13 bases left between them. Germline values: CDR1 SGHRS, CDR2 YFSETQ. CDR3 sequence: CASRITVDTEAFF. In DNA, the CDR3 is TGCGCCAGCCGGATAACCGTTGACACTGAAGCTTTCTTT.

This clonotype has more than one count but fewer than ten. CDR3 DNA sequence: TGTGCCAGCGGTCGGCTCAACCAAGAGACCCAGTACTTC. Residues: CASGRLNQETQYF. V gene TRBV27 combines with J gene TRBJ2-5; no reliable D call. This CDR3 has 13 residues. CDR1 and CDR2 from the germline V gene are MNHEY and SMNVEV (reference sequence). V was shortened by 8 bases and J by 0 bases, with 10 bases between the two germline ends.

V is TRBV9 and J is TRBJ2-7, with 10 bases fitting TRBD1. The CDR3 totals 15 residues. CDR1 SGDLS and CDR2 YYNGEE come from the germline V gene. V lost 3 bases, J lost 0 bases, and 3 bases stayed unmatched. For the CDR3, the DNA is TGTGCCAGCAGCGAGCGGGACAGGGGCTCCTACGAGCAGTACTTC. The encoded protein is CASSERDRGSYEQYF.

This chain links TRBV11-2 with TRBJ2-5, with 8 bases identical to TRBD1. This CDR3 spans 18 amino acids. Germline V lookup: CDR1 SGHAT, CDR2 FQNNGV. V was pared by 5 bases and J by 2 bases, with 16 bases of the junction left unmatched. CDR3 bases: TGTGCCAGCAGCCCCGGACAGGGCTATTGGGGACTTCAAGAGACCCAGTACTTC. Protein: CASSPGQGYWGLQETQYF.

This clonotype was observed at least ten times. J is TRBJ2-2 and V is TRBV5-1; D not certain. The CDR3 runs to 14 residues. CDR1 is SGHRS and CDR2 is YFSETQ in the germline V gene. Trimming took off 1 base at V and 1 base at J, with 5 bases between the two ends. In DNA form, the CDR3 reads TGCGCCAGCAGCTTGAAGGGGAACACCGGGGAGCTGTTTTTT. The encoded protein is CASSLKGNTGELFF.